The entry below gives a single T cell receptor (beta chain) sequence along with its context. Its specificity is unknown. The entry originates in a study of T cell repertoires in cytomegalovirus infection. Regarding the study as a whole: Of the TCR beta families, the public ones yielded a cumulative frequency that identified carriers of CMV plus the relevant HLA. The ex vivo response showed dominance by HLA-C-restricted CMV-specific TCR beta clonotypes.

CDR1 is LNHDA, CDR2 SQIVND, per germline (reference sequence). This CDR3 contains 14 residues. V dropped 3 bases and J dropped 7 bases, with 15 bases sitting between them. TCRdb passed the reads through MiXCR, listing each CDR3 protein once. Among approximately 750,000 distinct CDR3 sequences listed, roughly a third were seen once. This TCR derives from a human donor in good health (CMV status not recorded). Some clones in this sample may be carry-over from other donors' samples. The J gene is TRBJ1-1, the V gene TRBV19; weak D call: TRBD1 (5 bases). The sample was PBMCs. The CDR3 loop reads CASSIRGPRFEAFF. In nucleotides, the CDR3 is TGTGCCAGTAGTATTCGGGGACCCAGATTTGAAGCTTTCTTT.